Here is one TCR beta chain with its context. The antigen remains unidentified. The entry originates in a study of cytomegalovirus exposure and HLA in healthy donors. Study results and limitations: Reports described diagnosis of cytomegalovirus status by the classifier as highly specific and sensitive.

Researchers ran the PCR with 60 Vbeta and 13 Jbeta primers. Using immunoSEQ multiplex PCR, the repertoire was profiled, and TCRdb retains in-frame clones only, with some absent. This sample has over 150,000 clones, with around 73% found just once. Input material: PBMCs. This sequence originates from a woman aged 25 to 45 in good health and CMV-seronegative.

This CDR3 is CASSVQGEHGYTF. In DNA form, the CDR3 reads TGTGCCAGCAGCGTACAAGGGGAACACGGCTACACCTTC. The chain carries TRBV9 and TRBJ1-2; possibly TRBD1 for D (5 bases). Trimming shortened V by 1 base and J by 8 bases, and 12 bases separated the two germline ends. CDR1 SGDLS and CDR2 YYNGEE come from the germline V gene. CDR3 length: 13 amino acids. The full variable domain, with the rest looked up from reference TRBV9 and TRBJ1-2, is DSGVTQTPKHLITATGQRVTLRCSPRSGDLSVYWYQQSLDQGLQFLIQYYNGEERAKGNILERFSAQQFPDLHSELNLSSLELGDSALYFCASSVQGEHGYTFGSGTRLTVV.